The count of the clone carrying this T cell receptor (beta chain) is one. The data derive from a study of PD-L1 blockade in urothelial cancer. Study as a whole: Males with bladder-origin urothelial cancer made up about 90% of the 29 patients. Timepoints chosen for blood analysis were 3 weeks (second dose) and 6 weeks after treatment start. The median number of T cells present in blood samples was 140,000 to 150,000.

This CDR3 spans 14 amino acids. V gave up 6 bases and J gave up 6 bases; unmatched junction bases: 8. Per the germline V gene, CDR1 is MNHEY and CDR2 is SMNVEV (reference sequence). The time point here: peripheral blood 6 weeks after treatment start. Synthetic templates analogous to TCR were spiked into all PCRs individually. Sequencing used immunoSEQ multiplex PCR; TCRdb keeps in-frame clones, though not all of them. Among some 48,000 clones listed, roughly 80% were seen once. This TCR was sampled from an older man with urothelial cancer. The chain is built from TRBV27 and TRBJ2-1; 7 nucleotides align to TRBD2. Source: PBMCs, taken around atezolizumab (anti-PD-L1) treatment. The chain's CDR3 is CASRPGLKINEQFF. The CDR3 DNA sequence: TGTGCCAGCAGGCCGGGACTAAAAATCAATGAGCAGTTCTTC.